The 14 T cell receptor beta chains below all came from one sample that was sequenced in a study of blood T cells in healthy people across ages. Alongside a J-beta primer mix, a sample-barcoded 5' primer served in a second PCR lasting roughly 6 to 11 cycles. MiXCR, run by TCRdb on the 5' RACE reads, gives a single entry per CDR3 protein. The table shows about 720,000 distinct CDR3 sequences, with 20% to 25% occurring only once. The data also belong to a second study, concerning T cells of mothers and their children.

Sequencing used blood. The receptors come from a boy younger than 18 in good health.

The V call is TRBV29-1, the J call TRBJ2-5, with 10 positions matching TRBD2. V dropped 3 bases and J dropped 7; count of bases not matched to a gene: 8. CDR1 is SQVTM and CDR2 is ANQGSEA in the germline V gene. This CDR3 contains 14 residues. CDR3 nucleotide sequence: TGCAGCGTTGATACAGCGGGAGGGCCAGGGACCCAGTACTTC. It translates to CSVDTAGGPGTQYF.

The rearrangement uses TRBV30 and TRBJ1-3; tentative D call: TRBD1 (5 bases). Trimming took 3 bases from V and 0 from J, leaving 9 bases between them. Germline V gene data show CDR1 as GTSNPN and CDR2 as SVGIG (reference sequence). The CDR3 runs 14 residues. Written as DNA, the CDR3 is TGTGCCTGGAGAACAGGTTTCTCTGGAAACACCATATATTTT. It specifies CAWRTGFSGNTIYF.

The V gene is TRBV20-1, the J gene TRBJ2-7, with D possibly being TRBD1 (6 bases). The CDR3 spans 15 residues. With 6 bases removed from V and 3 bases from J, the gap between germline ends came to 21 bases. Germline V gene lookup returns CDR1 DFQATT and CDR2 SNEGSKA (reference sequence). CDR3 protein: CSAPTGTINYYEQYF. The CDR3 DNA is TGCAGTGCCCCAACCGGGACAATCAACTACTACGAGCAGTACTTC.

The chain carries TRBV7-2 and TRBJ2-1; the match to TRBD2 covers 9 bases. The CDR3 extends over 15 amino acids. The V segment lost 0 bases and the J segment 8 bases; nucleotides outside the gene matches: 5. The germline V gene has CDR1 SGHTA and CDR2 FQGNSA. The CDR3 region has the DNA TGTGCCAGCAGCTTAGCGGCGGGAGGGCTCGATGAGCAGTTCTTC. Encoded protein: CASSLAAGGLDEQFF.

This clonotype was found a few times. The rearrangement joins TRBV28 to TRBJ2-1, with D tentatively TRBD1 or TRBD2 (5 bases each). The J call is in doubt because the DNA end fits TRBJ2-7 better. CDR3 size: 14 residues. CDR1 and CDR2 (germline): MDHEN, SYDVKM. CDR3 region: CASGARGEGYEQYF. The DNA for the CDR3 is TGTGCCAGCGGGGCTAGAGGGGAAGGCTACGAGCAGTACTTC.

This clonotype has just a few counts. The V call is TRBV5-5, the J call TRBJ2-5; 11 bases agree with TRBD2. This CDR3 is built from 16 residues. Germline CDR1 and CDR2: SGHKS and YYEKEE (reference sequence). Trimming took 4 bases from V and 5 from J; bases not matched to a gene: 10. The DNA for the CDR3 is TGTGCCAGCAGCCGTACCTTAGCGGGAGGGCTTGAGACCCAGTACTTC. Protein: CASSRTLAGGLETQYF.

This clonotype occurred a few times. J is TRBJ2-6 and V is TRBV4-1; 9 positions match TRBD1. V lost 4 bases to trimming and J lost 2 bases; unmatched junction nucleotides: 15. The V gene's germline CDR1 is MGHRA and CDR2 YSYEKL. The CDR3 is made up of 20 amino acids. CDR3 sequence reads: CASSPQGATGSSAGANVLTF. CDR3 sequence (DNA): TGCGCCAGCAGCCCACAGGGGGCGACAGGGAGTTCCGCTGGGGCCAACGTCCTGACTTTC.

The genes are TRBV5-6 and TRBJ2-1; weak D call: TRBD2 (6 bases). Between the trimmed V and J ends, which lost 6 bases and 1 base, there was a span of 17 bases. The CDR3 runs 16 residues. In germline, CDR1 is SGHDT, CDR2 YYEEEE. The CDR3 sequence: CASTWGGRESYNEQFF. In DNA, the CDR3 is TGTGCCAGCACCTGGGGAGGCAGGGAATCCTACAATGAGCAGTTCTTC.

This clonotype was counted only a few times. The chain joins TRBV12-3 or TRBV12-4 to TRBJ2-7; D remains ambiguous. This CDR3 spans 12 amino acids. The germline V and J ends were trimmed by 6 bases and 2 bases, with 8 bases remaining between them. The CDR3: CASSAVPYEQYF. The CDR3 DNA is TGTGCCAGCAGCGCGGTCCCCTACGAGCAGTACTTC.

The genes are TRBV2 and TRBJ2-7; D may be TRBD1 (6 bases). The length of the CDR3 is 13 residues. Trimming took off 8 bases at V and 6 bases at J, with 17 bases between the two ends. Per the germline V gene, CDR1 is SNHLY and CDR2 is FYNNEI. In nucleotides, the CDR3 is TGTGCCAGCGGTAGACAGGTTTCTCGCGAGCAGTACTTC. Its protein product is CASGRQVSREQYF.

This chain connects TRBV27 to TRBJ2-4; 7 bases are a match to TRBD2. The germline CDR1 and CDR2 sequences are MNHEY and SMNVEV (reference sequence). The CDR3 spans 16 residues. J gave up 1 base and V 5 bases, and 8 bases lay outside the gene matches. The CDR3 coding sequence is TGTGCCAGCAGTGCCTATAGCGGGCCCGCCAAAAACATTCAGTACTTC. Amino acid sequence: CASSAYSGPAKNIQYF.

The V call is TRBV5-6, the J call TRBJ2-1; tentatively, D is TRBD2 (6 bases). CDR3 length: 12 amino acids. The V end lost 0 bases, the J end lost 9 bases, and 7 bases lay between the germline ends. CDR1 and CDR2 (germline): SGHDT, YYEEEE. CDR3: CASSLGRGEQFF. CDR3 DNA sequence: TGTGCCAGCAGCTTGGGGCGGGGTGAGCAGTTCTTC.

This clonotype was seen a handful of times. The chain couples TRBV4-3 to TRBJ1-1; 7 bases are shared with TRBD1. V was pared by 2 bases and J by 0 bases, with 3 bases of the junction left unmatched. The CDR3 loop spans 15 amino acids. Germline V gene sequence: CDR1 LGHNA, CDR2 YSLEER. The CDR3 DNA is TGCGCCAGCAGCCAATTAAGGGGGCTGAACACTGAAGCTTTCTTT. It yields the protein CASSQLRGLNTEAFF.

The DNA of the CDR3 is TGTGCCAGCAGCTTATCAGGACCCCAGGGGGGAAACACCATATATTTT. Amino acids: CASSLSGPQGGNTIYF. The chain has TRBV7-2 and TRBJ1-3, with D possibly TRBD1 on 6 matching bases. Per germline, CDR1 SGHTA and CDR2 FQGNSA. This CDR3 comprises 16 residues. Trimming removed 2 bases from V and 4 bases from J, with 15 bases in between.